The source of this T cell receptor beta chain is a study of shared clonotypes between healthy human individuals. Study outcomes and limitations: What naive subsets generally showed was a larger estimated richness than memory subsets showed.

Profiling relied on immunoSEQ multiplex PCR, and the TCRdb table lists in-frame clones only, not all of them. The table lists more than 900,000 clones, around 82% of them singletons, with 0.55% to 0.7% in the top ten. Trimming removed 0 bases at V and 5 bases at J, with 8 bases between. CDR1 is SNHLY, CDR2 FYNNEI, per germline. The CDR3 is 13 residues long. This clone has a handful of counts. Its antigen remains unidentified. This TCR was sampled from a man in his late teens or twenties in good health. Some clones in this sample may be carry-over from other donors' samples. Sequenced: memory CD4+ T cells from PBMCs. Subset noted: CD45RA-negative fraction. The chain employs TRBV2 and TRBJ2-7; the D is unclear. In DNA, the CDR3 is TGTGCCAGCAGTGAAGCGTACGAGGACGAGCAGTACTTC. This translates into CASSEAYEDEQYF.